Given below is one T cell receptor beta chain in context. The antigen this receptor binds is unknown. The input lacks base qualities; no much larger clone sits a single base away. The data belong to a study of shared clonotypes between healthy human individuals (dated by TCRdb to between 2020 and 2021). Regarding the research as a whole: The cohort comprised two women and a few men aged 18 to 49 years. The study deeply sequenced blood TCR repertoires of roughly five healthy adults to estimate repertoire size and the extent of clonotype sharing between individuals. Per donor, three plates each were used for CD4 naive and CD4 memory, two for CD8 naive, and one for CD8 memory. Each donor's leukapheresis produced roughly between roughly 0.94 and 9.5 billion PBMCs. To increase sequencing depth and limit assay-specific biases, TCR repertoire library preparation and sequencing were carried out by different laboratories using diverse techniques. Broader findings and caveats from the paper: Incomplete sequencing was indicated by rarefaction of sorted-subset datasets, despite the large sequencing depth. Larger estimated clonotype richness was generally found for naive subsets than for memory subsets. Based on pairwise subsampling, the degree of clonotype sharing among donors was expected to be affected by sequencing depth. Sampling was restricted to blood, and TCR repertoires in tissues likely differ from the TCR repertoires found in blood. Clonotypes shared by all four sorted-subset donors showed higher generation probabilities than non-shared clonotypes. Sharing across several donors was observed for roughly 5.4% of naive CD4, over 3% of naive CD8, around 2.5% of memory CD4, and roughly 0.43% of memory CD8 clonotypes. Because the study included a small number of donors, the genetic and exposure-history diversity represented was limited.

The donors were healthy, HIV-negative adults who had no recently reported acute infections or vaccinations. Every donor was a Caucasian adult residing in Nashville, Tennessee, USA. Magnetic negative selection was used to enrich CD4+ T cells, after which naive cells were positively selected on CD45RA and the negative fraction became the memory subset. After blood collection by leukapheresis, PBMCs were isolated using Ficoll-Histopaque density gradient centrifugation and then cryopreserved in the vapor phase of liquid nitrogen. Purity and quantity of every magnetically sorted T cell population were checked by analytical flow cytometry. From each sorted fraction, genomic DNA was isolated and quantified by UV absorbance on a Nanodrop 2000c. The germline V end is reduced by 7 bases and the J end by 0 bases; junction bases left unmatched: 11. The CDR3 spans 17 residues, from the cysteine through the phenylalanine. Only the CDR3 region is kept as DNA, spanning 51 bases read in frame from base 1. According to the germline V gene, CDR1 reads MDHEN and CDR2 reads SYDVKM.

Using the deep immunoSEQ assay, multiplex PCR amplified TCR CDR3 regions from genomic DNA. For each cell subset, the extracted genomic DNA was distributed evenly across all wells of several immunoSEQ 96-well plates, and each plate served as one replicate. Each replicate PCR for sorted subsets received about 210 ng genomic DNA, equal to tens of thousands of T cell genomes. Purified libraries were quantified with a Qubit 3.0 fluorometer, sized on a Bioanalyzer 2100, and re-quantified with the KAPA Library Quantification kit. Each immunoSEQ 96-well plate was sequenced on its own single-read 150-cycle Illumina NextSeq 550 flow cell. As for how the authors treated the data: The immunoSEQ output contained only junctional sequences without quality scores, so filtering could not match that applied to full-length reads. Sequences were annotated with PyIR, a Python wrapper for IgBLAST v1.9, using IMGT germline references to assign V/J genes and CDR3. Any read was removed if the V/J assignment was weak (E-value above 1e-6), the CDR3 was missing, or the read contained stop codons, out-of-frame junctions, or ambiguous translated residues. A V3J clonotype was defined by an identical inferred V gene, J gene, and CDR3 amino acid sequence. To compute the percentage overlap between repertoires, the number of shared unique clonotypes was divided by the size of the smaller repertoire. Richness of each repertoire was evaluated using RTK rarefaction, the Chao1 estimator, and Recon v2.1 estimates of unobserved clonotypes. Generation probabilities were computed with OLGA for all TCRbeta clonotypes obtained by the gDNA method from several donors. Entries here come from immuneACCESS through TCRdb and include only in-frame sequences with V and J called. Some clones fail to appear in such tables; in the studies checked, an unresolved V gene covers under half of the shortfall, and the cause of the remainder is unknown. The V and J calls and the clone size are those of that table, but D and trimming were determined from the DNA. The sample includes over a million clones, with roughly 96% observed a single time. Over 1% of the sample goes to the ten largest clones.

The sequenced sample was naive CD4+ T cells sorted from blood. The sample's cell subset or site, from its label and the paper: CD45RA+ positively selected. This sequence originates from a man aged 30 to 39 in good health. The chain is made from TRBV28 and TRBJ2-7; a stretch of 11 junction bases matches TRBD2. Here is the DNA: TGTGCCAGCACCCAGAGGGTAGCGGGAGGGATCTCCTACGAGCAGTACTTC. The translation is CASTQRVAGGISYEQYF.